This T cell receptor (beta chain) was sequenced during a study of T cells in lung cancer brain metastases. For the study at large: Seventeen of the 20 patients had a tobacco use history. Study-level points and caveats: Few clones were shared between paired lesions (mean Morisita around 0.2); most were lesion-specific.

Some clones are missing from TCRdb's copy, which holds only in-frame ones; the method was immunoSEQ multiplex PCR. The sample includes approximately 5,100 clones, around 84% of them seen just once. This clone was seen once. Antigen specificity is unknown. The germline CDR1 and CDR2 sequences are SNHLY and FYNNEI. This CDR3 spans 13 amino acids. V dropped 6 bases and J dropped 2 bases, with 7 bases sitting between them. The chain recombines TRBV2 with TRBJ1-4, with D perhaps matching TRBD1 (5 bases). The clonotype comes from a man in his fifties or sixties with non-small cell lung cancer that had spread to the brain. The sequencing sample was made of tumor tissue from a brain metastasis. The CDR3 here is CASRRGTNEKLFF. DNA of the CDR3: TGTGCCAGCAGGCGGGGGACTAATGAAAAACTGTTTTTT. Full variable domain (remainder filled in from reference TRBV2 and TRBJ1-4): EPEVTQTPSHQVTQMGQEVILRCVPISNHLYFYWYRQILGQKVEFLVSFYNNEISEKSEIFDDQFSVERPDGSNFTLKIRSTKLEDSAMYFCASRRGTNEKLFFGSGTQLSVL.